Reported below is one T cell receptor beta chain. The sample is drawn from a study of blood T cell repertoires in COVID-19. Study at large: PBMCs, B-cell-depleted T cells, or T cells were the source of the cDNA or gDNA that made up the material.

Looked up from germline, CDR1 is MNHEY and CDR2 is SVGAGI. The V segment lost 6 bases and the J segment 6 bases; nucleotides outside the gene matches: 3. The CDR3 has 13 amino acids. As originally analysed: Estimation of nucleated cell counts relied on the amplification of reference gene primers. Clones were sequenced by immunoSEQ multiplex PCR, and TCRdb holds only the in-frame ones, with some missing. That table is the source of V, J and clone size, and D and trimming were worked out from the DNA. Among roughly 110,000 clones, approximately 84% were seen once, and the ten largest hold 4% to 5.5%. The chain couples TRBV6-5 to TRBJ2-3, with 10 bases identical to TRBD2. Sequencing was done on a sample of peripheral blood. The TCR comes from a human donor in a cohort sampled during active COVID-19. CDR3 in amino acids: CASRASGSDTQYF. The CDR3 DNA sequence: TGTGCCAGCAGGGCTAGCGGGAGTGATACGCAGTATTTT.